These T cell receptor beta chains were read from a single sample in a study of T-cell reconstitution after alpha-beta-depleted transplantation in children. Using its own MiXCR run on the PCR reads, TCRdb lists one record per CDR3 protein. The sample holds approximately 490,000 distinct CDR3 sequences, around 12% seen once. The sequencing used PBMCs from the stem cell graft donor, collected from the stem cell graft. The receptor set was obtained from a human donor who donated a stem cell graft to a child with combined immunodeficiency. CDR3s include the opening cysteine and the closing phenylalanine or tryptophan.

v_call: TRBV30; j_call: TRBJ1-6; cdr3_aa: CAWSVRTQNSPLHF
v_call: TRBV2; j_call: TRBJ1-2; cdr3_aa: CASSEQQGFGYTF
v_call: TRBV12-3/TRBV12-4; j_call: TRBJ1-1; cdr3_aa: CASSPPKQGNTEAFF
v_call: TRBV5-1; j_call: TRBJ2-7; cdr3_aa: CASSLSGLETYEQYF
v_call: TRBV4-1; j_call: TRBJ2-7; cdr3_aa: CASSPRTFQGPREQYF
v_call: TRBV28; j_call: TRBJ2-1; cdr3_aa: CASSFGSLPFNEQFF
v_call: TRBV20-1; j_call: TRBJ2-7; cdr3_aa: CSANRGVYEQYF
v_call: TRBV15; j_call: TRBJ2-5; cdr3_aa: CATSRDMWFQETQYF
v_call: TRBV18; j_call: TRBJ2-1; cdr3_aa: CASSPQGRDSYNEQFF
v_call: TRBV5-1; j_call: TRBJ2-5; cdr3_aa: CASSSGQYQETQYF
v_call: TRBV5-1; j_call: TRBJ2-3; cdr3_aa: CASSYAGTGVADTQYF
v_call: TRBV5-1; j_call: TRBJ1-1; cdr3_aa: CASSRGQMNTEAFF
v_call: TRBV27; j_call: TRBJ2-3; cdr3_aa: CASSPLAGGFREDTQYF
v_call: TRBV9; j_call: TRBJ1-2; cdr3_aa: CASSVGGDNYGYTF
v_call: TRBV6-2/TRBV6-3; j_call: TRBJ2-7; cdr3_aa: CASIGGTGVYEQYF
v_call: TRBV3-1; j_call: TRBJ2-1; cdr3_aa: CASSPLAGGINNEQFF
v_call: TRBV6-1; j_call: TRBJ2-7; cdr3_aa: CASSAQQGGYYEQYF
v_call: TRBV12-3/TRBV12-4; j_call: TRBJ1-1; cdr3_aa: CASSGQGSGTEAFF
v_call: TRBV4-1; j_call: TRBJ2-7; cdr3_aa: CASSLRTDSYEQYF
v_call: TRBV7-9; j_call: TRBJ1-1; cdr3_aa: CASSLRAPEAFF
v_call: TRBV7-9; j_call: TRBJ1-4; cdr3_aa: CASSGSPGGLNEKLFF
v_call: TRBV9; j_call: TRBJ2-5; cdr3_aa: CASSVAGQETQYF
v_call: TRBV12-3/TRBV12-4; j_call: TRBJ2-3; cdr3_aa: CASGRGVADTQYF
v_call: TRBV5-1; j_call: TRBJ2-1; cdr3_aa: CASSFTGIGAYNEQFF
v_call: TRBV6-5; j_call: TRBJ2-3; cdr3_aa: CASSRLGGTPSTDTQYF
v_call: TRBV20-1; j_call: TRBJ2-1; cdr3_aa: CSANPSGGSIMYNEQFF
v_call: TRBV21-1; j_call: TRBJ2-3; cdr3_aa: CASSKSDRSTDTQYF
v_call: TRBV12-3/TRBV12-4; j_call: TRBJ2-5; cdr3_aa: CASSWTRQETQYF
v_call: TRBV10-3; j_call: TRBJ2-1; cdr3_aa: CAILDGGPYNEQFF
v_call: TRBV12-3/TRBV12-4; j_call: TRBJ2-5; cdr3_aa: CASSFASGPEVTQYF
v_call: TRBV2; j_call: TRBJ1-2; cdr3_aa: CASLGFSYGYTF
v_call: TRBV3-1; j_call: TRBJ2-7; cdr3_aa: CASSQATPKSKGYEQYF
v_call: TRBV5-5; j_call: TRBJ1-2; cdr3_aa: CASSLTLPGRYYGYTF
v_call: TRBV15; j_call: TRBJ2-5; cdr3_aa: CATSRTGQGVETQYF
v_call: TRBV7-6; j_call: TRBJ2-3; cdr3_aa: CASSSGLAATDTQYF
v_call: TRBV6-2/TRBV6-3; j_call: TRBJ2-1; cdr3_aa: CASSYSAGADRNEQFF
v_call: TRBV5-1; j_call: TRBJ2-3; cdr3_aa: CASSPKDRTNTDTQYF
v_call: TRBV20-1; j_call: TRBJ2-1; cdr3_aa: CSAKGTGGTYNEQFF
v_call: TRBV7-2; j_call: TRBJ2-5; cdr3_aa: CASSLLAGDRVAQYF
v_call: TRBV7-8; j_call: TRBJ2-1; cdr3_aa: CASSFTGVNEQFF
v_call: TRBV9; j_call: TRBJ2-1; cdr3_aa: CASSAQISYALAEEQFF
v_call: TRBV6-7; j_call: TRBJ2-1; cdr3_aa: CASSYSSSGTGDVIAGPHEQFF
v_call: TRBV12-3/TRBV12-4; j_call: TRBJ2-1; cdr3_aa: CASSLLSGPNEQFF
v_call: TRBV29-1; j_call: TRBJ2-3; cdr3_aa: CSVCRLSSTDTQYF
v_call: TRBV29-1; j_call: TRBJ2-3; cdr3_aa: CSAAEGTGTDTQYF
v_call: TRBV27; j_call: TRBJ1-1; cdr3_aa: CASSSPGQGNTEAFF
v_call: TRBV20-1; j_call: TRBJ1-5; cdr3_aa: CSASRGNQPQHF
v_call: TRBV6-1; j_call: TRBJ2-3; cdr3_aa: CASSRPGVAGDNTDTQYF
v_call: TRBV4-2; j_call: TRBJ2-3; cdr3_aa: CASSQDRTTDTQYF
v_call: TRBV29-1; j_call: TRBJ2-7; cdr3_aa: CSVDPGTGLYEQYF
v_call: TRBV4-3; j_call: TRBJ2-3; cdr3_aa: CASSQGGEAHTDTQYF
v_call: TRBV2; j_call: TRBJ2-3; cdr3_aa: CASSGTDYTDTQYF
v_call: TRBV12-3/TRBV12-4; j_call: TRBJ1-4; cdr3_aa: CASSFVLGQVAEKLFF